This TCR beta chain was obtained from a study of OX40 agonist ivuxolimab in advanced cancers. In the study overall: An anti-OX40 (CD134) antibody with agonistic activity, ivuxolimab, was administered to patients. Of the patients, three showed partial responses, one with hepatocellular carcinoma and two with cutaneous melanoma.

Note on this clone: Antigen unknown.

Regarding the study as a whole: Averaging showed that CD8+ T cells had more expanded clones than CD4+ did.

Libraries were prepared by immunoSEQ multiplex PCR; TCRdb keeps only in-frame clonotypes and omits some of them. Of 35,000 to 45,000 clones listed, 83% were seen once; the top ten hold 20% to 25%. The CDR3 spans 14 residues. V was cut by 6 bases and J by 3 bases, with 11 bases left in between. Germline V gene data show CDR1 as MNHEY and CDR2 as SMNVEV (reference sequence). V usage is TRBV27 and J usage is TRBJ2-2; no firm D call. The specimen comprised CD4+ or CD8+ T cells sorted from blood, sampled in a trial of the OX40 agonist ivuxolimab. This TCR was recovered from an adult with an advanced solid tumor such as melanoma, head and neck, liver or kidney cancer. Here the CDR3 DNA reads TGTGCCAGCAGGTTAGGGCTAGACACCGGGGAGCTGTTTTTT. It codes for CASRLGLDTGELFF.